A selection of T cell receptor beta chains follows, all from one sample in a study of blood T cell repertoires in COVID-19. The data were produced by immunoSEQ multiplex PCR, yet TCRdb's version contains in-frame clones alone and is incomplete. Of about 340,000 clones listed, 86% are singletons. The sample comprised PBMCs or T cells enriched from blood (not recorded which). The receptors were gathered from a middle-aged woman with acute COVID-19. Both conserved end residues are part of each CDR3. The D gene is left open where the match is weak. Rows may omit the clone size; those that give it use once, few, many or a size class.

abundance	v_gene	d_gene	j_gene	CDR3nt	CDR3aa
NA	TRBV7-9	NA	TRBJ2-7	TGTGCCAGCAGCTTAGCCCCAACAGCCCCGAGCTCCTACGAGCAGTACTTC	CASSLAPTAPSSYEQYF
NA	TRBV3-1/TRBV3-2	NA	TRBJ1-4	TGTGCCAGCAGCCAGAATCCGGAGATAAAACTGTTTTTT	CASSQNPEIKLFF
NA	TRBV9	NA	TRBJ2-7	TGTGCCAGCAGCGTAGAACCAGACTGGCTCCTATGGGAGCAGTACTTC	CASSVEPDWLLWEQYF
NA	TRBV15	TRBD1	TRBJ1-2	TGTGCCACCAGCGGGACAGGGGGCGACTATGGCTACACCTTC	CATSGTGGDYGYTF
NA	TRBV28	NA	TRBJ2-1	TGTGCCAGTTATTCACTAGGAAGCTCCTACAATGAGCAGTTCTTC	CASYSLGSSYNEQFF
NA	TRBV6-1	NA	TRBJ1-5	TGTGCCAGCAGTGAAATGCAAGCCTTCAATCAGCCCCAGCATTTT	CASSEMQAFNQPQHF
NA	TRBV28	TRBD2	TRBJ2-1	TGTGCCAGCAGTTTATCCTTAGCGGGAGGGACTCTCTTGGAGCAGTTCTTC	CASSLSLAGGTLLEQFF
NA	TRBV9	NA	TRBJ1-5	TGTGCCAGCAGCCCGCAGATAGGGGGGCCCCAGCATTTT	CASSPQIGGPQHF
NA	TRBV27	NA	TRBJ1-1	TGTGCCAGCAGTCCCTTGACAGCCTTGAACACTGAAGCTTTCTTT	CASSPLTALNTEAFF
NA	TRBV6-5	TRBD1	TRBJ1-4	TGTGCCAGCCAAAGGGGACAGGGCAATGAAAAACTGTTTTTT	CASQRGQGNEKLFF
NA	TRBV11-2	TRBD2	TRBJ2-1	TGTGCCAGCAGCTTACGTCCCGGGACTAGCGGCACTGAGCAGTTCTTC	CASSLRPGTSGTEQFF
NA	TRBV7-3	NA	TRBJ1-6	TGTGCCAGCAGCTCGCACAGGGTAGTCGGTCCAACCTTCCCCTATAATTCACCCCTCCACTTT	CASSSHRVVGPTFPYNSPLHF
NA	TRBV6-5	NA	TRBJ1-1	TGTGCCAGCACGAGGAACACTGAAGCTTTCTTT	CASTRNTEAFF
once	TRBV4-1	TRBD1	TRBJ1-1	TGCGCCAGCAGCCAAGGGGCGAGGACAGGTGAAGCTTTCTTT	CASSQGARTGEAFF